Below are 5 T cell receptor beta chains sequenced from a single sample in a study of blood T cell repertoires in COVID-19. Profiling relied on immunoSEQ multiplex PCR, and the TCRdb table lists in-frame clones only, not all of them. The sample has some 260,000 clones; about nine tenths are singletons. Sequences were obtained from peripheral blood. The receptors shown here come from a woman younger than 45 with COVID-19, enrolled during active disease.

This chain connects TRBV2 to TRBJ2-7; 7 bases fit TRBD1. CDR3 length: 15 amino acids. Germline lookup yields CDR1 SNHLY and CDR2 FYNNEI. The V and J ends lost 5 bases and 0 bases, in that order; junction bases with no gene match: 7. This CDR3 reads CASSPGQNLSYEQYV. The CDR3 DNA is TGTGCCAGCAGTCCGGGACAGAACCTCTCCTACGAGCAGTACGTC.

In DNA, the CDR3 is TGTGCCAGCAGCTTAGGGGCAGGACTAGCGGGGTACGACTCGTTCTTC. It codes for CASSLGAGLAGYDSFF. The V call is TRBV11-2, the J call TRBJ2-1; 12 bases map to TRBD2. The CDR3 totals 16 residues. In germline, CDR1 is SGHAT, CDR2 FQNNGV. V was pared by 1 base and J by 15 bases, with 13 bases of the junction left unmatched.

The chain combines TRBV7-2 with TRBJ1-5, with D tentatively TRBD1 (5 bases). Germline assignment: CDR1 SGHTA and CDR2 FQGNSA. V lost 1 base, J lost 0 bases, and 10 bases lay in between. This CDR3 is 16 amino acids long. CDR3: CASSLVAQDSNQPQHF. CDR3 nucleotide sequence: TGTGCCAGCAGCTTAGTAGCACAGGATAGCAATCAGCCCCAGCATTTT.

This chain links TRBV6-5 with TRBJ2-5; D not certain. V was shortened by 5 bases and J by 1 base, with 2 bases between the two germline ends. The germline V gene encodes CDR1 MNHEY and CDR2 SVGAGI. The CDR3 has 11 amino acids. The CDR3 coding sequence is TGTGCCAGCAGTCGCCAAGAGACCCAGTACTTC. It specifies CASSRQETQYF.

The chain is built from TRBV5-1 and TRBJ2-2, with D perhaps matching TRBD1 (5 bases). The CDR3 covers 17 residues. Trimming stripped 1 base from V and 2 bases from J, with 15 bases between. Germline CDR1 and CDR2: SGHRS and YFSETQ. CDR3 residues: CASSLTGPKSNTGELFF. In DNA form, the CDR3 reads TGCGCCAGCAGCTTGACAGGCCCAAAATCTAACACCGGGGAGCTGTTTTTT.